One and the same sample provided the 3 T cell receptor beta chains below, sequenced in a study of CD8 T cells in ankylosing spondylitis. TCRdb re-called the 5' RACE reads with MiXCR, one entry per CDR3 protein. The sample has 130,000 or so distinct CDR3 sequences, about 7% seen once. The material sequenced was blood, either unsorted or a sorted T cell fraction (not recorded which). All receptors come from a male donor with ankylosing spondylitis or in good health (not recorded which).

This clonotype was seen at least ten times. V gene TRBV28 combines with J gene TRBJ1-1; D not certain. V dropped 2 bases and J dropped 1 base, with 5 bases sitting between them. CDR1 and CDR2 (germline): MDHEN, SYDVKM. This CDR3 contains 13 residues. DNA of the CDR3: TGTGCCAGCAGTTTAGGAACGAACACTGAAGCTTTCTTT. This gives the protein CASSLGTNTEAFF.

In this sample, this clonotype turned up many times. The gene calls are TRBV5-1 and TRBJ2-7; 13 bases are a match to TRBD2. Germline lookup yields CDR1 SGHRS and CDR2 YFSETQ. This CDR3 is 15 amino acids long. The V segment lost 4 bases and the J segment 0 bases; nucleotides outside the gene matches: 1. This CDR3 reads CASSGTSGASYEQYF. For the CDR3, the DNA is TGCGCCAGCAGCGGGACTAGCGGGGCCTCCTACGAGCAGTACTTC.

This clonotype was seen ten or more times. J is TRBJ2-5 and V is TRBV29-1; 12 nucleotides agree with TRBD2. The CDR3 consists of 17 residues. Germline V gene data show CDR1 as SQVTM and CDR2 as ANQGSEA. After removal of 4 bases from V and 4 bases from J, the junction contained 13 bases not matched to a gene. The CDR3 bases are TGCAGCGTTGCACATGAAAGACTAGCGGGAGAGGGAGAGACCCAGTACTTC. The encoded protein is CSVAHERLAGEGETQYF.